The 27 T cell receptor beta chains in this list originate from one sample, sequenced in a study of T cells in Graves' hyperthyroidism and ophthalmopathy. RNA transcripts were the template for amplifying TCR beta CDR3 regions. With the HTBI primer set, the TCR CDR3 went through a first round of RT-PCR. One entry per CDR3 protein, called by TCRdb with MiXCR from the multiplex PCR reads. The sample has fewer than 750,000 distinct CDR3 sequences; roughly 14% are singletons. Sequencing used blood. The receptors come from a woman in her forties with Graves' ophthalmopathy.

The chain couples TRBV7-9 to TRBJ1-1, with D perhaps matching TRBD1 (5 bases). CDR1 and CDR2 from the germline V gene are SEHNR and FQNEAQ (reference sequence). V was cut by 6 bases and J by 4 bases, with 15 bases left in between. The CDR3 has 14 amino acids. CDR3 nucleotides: TGTGCCAGCAGGGATGGGGGTGGCAGCACTGAAGCTTTCTTT. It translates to CASRDGGGSTEAFF.

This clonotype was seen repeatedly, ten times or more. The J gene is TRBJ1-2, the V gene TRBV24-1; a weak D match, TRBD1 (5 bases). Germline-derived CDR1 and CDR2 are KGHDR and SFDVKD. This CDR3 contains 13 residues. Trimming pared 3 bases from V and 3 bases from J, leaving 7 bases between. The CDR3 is CATSDPGDYGYTF. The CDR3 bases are TGTGCCACCAGTGATCCGGGGGACTATGGCTACACCTTC.

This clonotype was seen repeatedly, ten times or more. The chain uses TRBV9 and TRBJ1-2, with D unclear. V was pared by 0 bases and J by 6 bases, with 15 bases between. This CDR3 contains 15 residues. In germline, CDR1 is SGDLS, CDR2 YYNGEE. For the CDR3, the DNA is TGTGCCAGCAGCGTAGACGTTCACTCCCGGGATGGCTACACCTTC. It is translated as CASSVDVHSRDGYTF.

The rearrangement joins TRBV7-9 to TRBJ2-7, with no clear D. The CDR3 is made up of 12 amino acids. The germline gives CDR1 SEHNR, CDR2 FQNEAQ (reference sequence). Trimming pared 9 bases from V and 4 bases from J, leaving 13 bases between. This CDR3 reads CARFFAPYEQYF. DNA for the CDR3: TGTGCCAGGTTTTTCGCCCCGTACGAGCAGTACTTC.

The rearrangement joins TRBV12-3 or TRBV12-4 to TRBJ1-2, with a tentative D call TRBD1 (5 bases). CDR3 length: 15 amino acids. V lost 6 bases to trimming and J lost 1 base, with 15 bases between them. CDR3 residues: CASSAWRDVNYGYTF. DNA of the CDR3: TGTGCCAGCAGCGCATGGCGGGACGTTAACTATGGCTACACCTTC.

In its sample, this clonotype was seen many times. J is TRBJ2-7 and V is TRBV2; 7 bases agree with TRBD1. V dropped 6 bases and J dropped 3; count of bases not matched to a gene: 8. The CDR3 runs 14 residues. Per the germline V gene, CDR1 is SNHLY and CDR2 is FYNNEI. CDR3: CASRPPDRDYEQYF. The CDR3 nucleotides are TGTGCCAGCAGGCCCCCCGACAGGGACTACGAGCAGTACTTC.

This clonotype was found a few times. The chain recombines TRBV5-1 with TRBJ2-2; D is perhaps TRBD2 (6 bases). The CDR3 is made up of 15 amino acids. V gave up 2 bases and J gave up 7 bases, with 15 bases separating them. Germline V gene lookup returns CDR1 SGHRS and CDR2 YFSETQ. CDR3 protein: CASSLGRPDFGELFF. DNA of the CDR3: TGCGCCAGCAGCTTAGGGAGGCCGGATTTCGGGGAGCTGTTTTTT.

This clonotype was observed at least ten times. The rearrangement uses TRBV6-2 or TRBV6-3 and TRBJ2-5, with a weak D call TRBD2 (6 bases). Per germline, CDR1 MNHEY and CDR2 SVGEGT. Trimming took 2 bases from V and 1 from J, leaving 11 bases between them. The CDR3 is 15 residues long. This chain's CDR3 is CASSYNGGVQETQYF. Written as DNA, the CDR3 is TGTGCCAGCAGTTACAACGGAGGGGTCCAAGAGACCCAGTACTTC.

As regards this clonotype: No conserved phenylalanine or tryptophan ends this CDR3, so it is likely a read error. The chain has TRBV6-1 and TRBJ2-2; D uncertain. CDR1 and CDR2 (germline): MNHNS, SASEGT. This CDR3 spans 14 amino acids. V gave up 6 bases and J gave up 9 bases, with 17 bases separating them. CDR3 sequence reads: CASRPGGPGWELFS. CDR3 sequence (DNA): TGTGCCAGCAGACCGGGCGGCCCTGGTTGGGAGCTGTTTTCT.

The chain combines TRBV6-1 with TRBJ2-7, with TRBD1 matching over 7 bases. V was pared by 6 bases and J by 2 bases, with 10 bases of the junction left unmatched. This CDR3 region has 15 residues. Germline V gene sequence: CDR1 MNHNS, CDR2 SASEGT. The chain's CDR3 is CASRTNRGPPYEQYF. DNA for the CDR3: TGTGCCAGCAGGACCAACAGGGGACCCCCCTACGAGCAGTACTTC.

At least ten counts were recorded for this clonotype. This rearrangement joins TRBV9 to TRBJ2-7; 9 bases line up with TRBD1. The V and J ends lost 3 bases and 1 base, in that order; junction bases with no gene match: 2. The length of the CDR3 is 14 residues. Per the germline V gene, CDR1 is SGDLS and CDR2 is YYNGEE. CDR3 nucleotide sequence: TGTGCCAGCAGCGGGACAGGGGATTCCTACGAGCAGTACTTC. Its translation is CASSGTGDSYEQYF.

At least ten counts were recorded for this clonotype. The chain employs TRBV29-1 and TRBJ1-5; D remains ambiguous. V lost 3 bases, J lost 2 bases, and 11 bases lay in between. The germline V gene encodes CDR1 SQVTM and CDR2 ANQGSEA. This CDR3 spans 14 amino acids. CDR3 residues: CSVDSGVGNQPQHF. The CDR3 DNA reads TGCAGCGTTGATAGCGGGGTTGGCAATCAGCCCCAGCATTTT. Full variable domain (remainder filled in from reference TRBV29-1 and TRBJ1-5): SAVISQKPSRDICQRGTSLTIQCQVDSQVTMMFWYRQQPGQSLTLIATANQGSEATYESGFVIDKFPISRPNLTFSTLTVSNMSPEDSSIYLCSVDSGVGNQPQHFGDGTRLSIL.

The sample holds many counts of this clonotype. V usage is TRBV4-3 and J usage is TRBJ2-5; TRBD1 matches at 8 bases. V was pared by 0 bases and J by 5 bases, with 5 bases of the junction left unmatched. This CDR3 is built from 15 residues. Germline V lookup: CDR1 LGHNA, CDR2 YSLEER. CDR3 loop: CASSQDRTGLETQYF. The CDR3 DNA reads TGCGCCAGCAGCCAAGATAGGACAGGGTTGGAGACCCAGTACTTC.

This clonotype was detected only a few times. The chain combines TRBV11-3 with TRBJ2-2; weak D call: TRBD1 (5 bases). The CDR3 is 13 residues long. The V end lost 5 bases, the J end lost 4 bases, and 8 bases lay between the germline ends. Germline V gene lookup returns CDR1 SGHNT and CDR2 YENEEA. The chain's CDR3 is CASSTQGTGELFF. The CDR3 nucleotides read TGTGCCAGCAGCACCCAGGGCACCGGGGAGCTGTTTTTT. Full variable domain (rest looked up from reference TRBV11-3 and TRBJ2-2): EAGVVQSPRYKIIEKKQPVAFWCNPISGHNTLYWYLQNLGQGPELLIRYENEEAVDDSQLPKDRFSAERLKGVDSTLKIQPAELGDSAVYLCASSTQGTGELFFGEGSRLTVL.

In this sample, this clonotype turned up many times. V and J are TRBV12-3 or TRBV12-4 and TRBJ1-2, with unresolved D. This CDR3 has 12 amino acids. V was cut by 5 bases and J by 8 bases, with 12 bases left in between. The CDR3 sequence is CASSPSVYGYTF. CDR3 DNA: TGTGCCAGCAGTCCCAGCGTCTACGGCTACACCTTC.

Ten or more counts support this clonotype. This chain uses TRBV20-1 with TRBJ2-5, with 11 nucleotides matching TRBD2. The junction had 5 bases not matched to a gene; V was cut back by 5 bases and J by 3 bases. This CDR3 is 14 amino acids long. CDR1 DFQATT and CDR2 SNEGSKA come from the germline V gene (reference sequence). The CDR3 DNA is TGCAGTGCTGAGGGGACTAGCGGCAAAGAGACCCAGTACTTC. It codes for CSAEGTSGKETQYF.

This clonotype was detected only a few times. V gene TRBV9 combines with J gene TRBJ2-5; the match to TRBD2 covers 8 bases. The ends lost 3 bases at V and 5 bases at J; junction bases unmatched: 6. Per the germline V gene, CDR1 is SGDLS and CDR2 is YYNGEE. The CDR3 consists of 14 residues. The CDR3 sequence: CASSDSGTGETQYF. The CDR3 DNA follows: TGTGCCAGCAGCGATAGCGGGACTGGGGAGACCCAGTACTTC.

CDR3 nucleotide sequence: TGTGCCAGCACCCCAGGGGCAACTGACTACGAGCAGTACTTC. Its translation is CASTPGATDYEQYF. The genes are TRBV12-3 or TRBV12-4 and TRBJ2-7; possible D gene TRBD1, 6 bases. V gave up 7 bases and J gave up 3 bases, with 16 bases separating them. CDR3 length: 14 amino acids.

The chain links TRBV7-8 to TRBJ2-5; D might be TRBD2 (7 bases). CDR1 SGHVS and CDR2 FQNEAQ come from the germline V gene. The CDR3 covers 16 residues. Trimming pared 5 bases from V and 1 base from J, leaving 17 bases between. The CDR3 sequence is CASSQRGGLLQETQYF. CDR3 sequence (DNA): TGTGCCAGCAGCCAGAGGGGGGGACTACTCCAAGAGACCCAGTACTTC.

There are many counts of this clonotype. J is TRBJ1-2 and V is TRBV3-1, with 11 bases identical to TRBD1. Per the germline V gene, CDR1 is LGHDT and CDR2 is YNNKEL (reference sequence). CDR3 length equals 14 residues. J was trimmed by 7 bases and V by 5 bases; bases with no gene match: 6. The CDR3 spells CASSSGTGGVGYTF. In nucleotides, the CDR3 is TGTGCCAGCAGCTCCGGGACAGGGGGAGTTGGCTACACCTTC.

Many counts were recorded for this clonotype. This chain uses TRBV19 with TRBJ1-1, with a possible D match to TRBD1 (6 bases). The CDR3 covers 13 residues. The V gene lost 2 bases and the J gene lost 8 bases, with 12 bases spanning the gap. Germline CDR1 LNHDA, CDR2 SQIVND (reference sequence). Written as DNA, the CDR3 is TGTGCCAGTAGTATACCACAGGGTTTAGAAGCTTTCTTT. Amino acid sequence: CASSIPQGLEAFF.

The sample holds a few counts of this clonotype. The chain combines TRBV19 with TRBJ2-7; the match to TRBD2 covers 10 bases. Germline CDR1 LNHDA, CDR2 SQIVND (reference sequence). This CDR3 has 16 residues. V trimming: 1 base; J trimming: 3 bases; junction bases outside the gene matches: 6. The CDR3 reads CASSIGGLAGVYEQYF. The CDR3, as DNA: TGTGCCAGTAGTATAGGCGGTCTAGCGGGAGTCTACGAGCAGTACTTC.

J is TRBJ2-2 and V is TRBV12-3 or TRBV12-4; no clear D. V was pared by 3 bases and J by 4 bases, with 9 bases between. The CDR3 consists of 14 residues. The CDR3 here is CASSLDQITGELFF. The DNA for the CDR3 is TGTGCCAGCAGTTTGGATCAGATCACCGGGGAGCTGTTTTTT.

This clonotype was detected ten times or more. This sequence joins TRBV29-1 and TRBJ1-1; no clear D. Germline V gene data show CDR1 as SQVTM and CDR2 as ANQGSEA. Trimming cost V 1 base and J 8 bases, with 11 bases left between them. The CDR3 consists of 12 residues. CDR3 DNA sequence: TGCAGCGTTGAAGGTTCCCTGACAGAAGCTTTCTTT. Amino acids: CSVEGSLTEAFF. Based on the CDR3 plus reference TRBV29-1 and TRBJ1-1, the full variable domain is SAVISQKPSRDICQRGTSLTIQCQVDSQVTMMFWYRQQPGQSLTLIATANQGSEATYESGFVIDKFPISRPNLTFSTLTVSNMSPEDSSIYLCSVEGSLTEAFFGQGTRLTVV.

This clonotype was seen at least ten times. The CDR3 DNA is TGTGCCAGCAGGGGGGGTATCTCCTATAATTCACCCCTCCACTTT. It encodes CASRGGISYNSPLHF. The rearrangement joins TRBV27 to TRBJ1-6; weak D call: TRBD1 (5 bases). Germline CDR1 MNHEY, CDR2 SMNVEV (reference sequence). This CDR3 has 15 amino acids. V was shortened by 6 bases and J by 0 bases, with 9 bases between the two germline ends.

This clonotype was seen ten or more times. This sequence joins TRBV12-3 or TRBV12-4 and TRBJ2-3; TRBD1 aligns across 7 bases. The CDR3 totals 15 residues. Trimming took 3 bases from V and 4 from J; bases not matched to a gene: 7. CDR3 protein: CASSLSQGFPDTQYF. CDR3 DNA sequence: TGTGCCAGCAGTTTGTCACAGGGGTTCCCAGATACGCAGTATTTT.

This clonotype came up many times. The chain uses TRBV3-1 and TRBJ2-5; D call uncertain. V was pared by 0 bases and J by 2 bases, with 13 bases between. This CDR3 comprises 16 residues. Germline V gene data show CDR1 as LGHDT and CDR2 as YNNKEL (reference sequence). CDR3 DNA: TGTGCCAGCAGCCAAGATCTACCGAGTCTTCAAGAGACCCAGTACTTC. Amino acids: CASSQDLPSLQETQYF.